The 25 T cell receptor beta chains presented below share a single source sample, sequenced in a study of blood T cell repertoires in COVID-19 (dated by TCRdb to 2018 to 2021). Library preparation was by the immunoSEQ multiplex PCR assay. Sourced from immuneACCESS, this table was stored by TCRdb with only in-frame sequences that have V and J called. A share of the clones is absent; for the studies checked, an unresolved V gene accounts for under half, and the remainder has no known explanation. The sample records 150,000 or so clones, over 80% of which are singletons. In total, the top ten clones hold 2.5% to 3% of the sample. Sequenced material: peripheral blood. These receptors all come from a woman aged 40-49 years with active or convalescent COVID-19.

This clone is judged medium-sized. V is TRBV6-5 and J is TRBJ2-6; TRBD2 matches at 7 bases. The germline V gene encodes CDR1 MNHEY and CDR2 SVGAGI. There are 15 residues in the CDR3. Trimming took 7 bases from V and 3 from J; bases not matched to a gene: 6. The CDR3 DNA follows: TGTGCCAGCACCTCTACTAGCGATGGGGCCAACGTCCTGACTTTC. This sequence encodes CASTSTSDGANVLTF.

The genes are TRBV3-1 (or the pseudogene TRBV3-2) and TRBJ2-2; D is undetermined. The CDR3 spans 11 residues. Trimming took off 5 bases at V and 5 bases at J, with 3 bases between the two ends. Germline V gene sequence: CDR1 LGHDT, CDR2 YNNKEL (reference sequence). The CDR3 sequence is CASSSTGELFF. In DNA, the CDR3 is TGTGCCAGCAGCTCTACCGGGGAGCTGTTTTTT.

The chain uses TRBV5-6 and TRBJ2-7; a possible D gene is TRBD2 (6 bases). This CDR3 region has 13 residues. V lost 7 bases and J lost 6, with 17 bases in between. Germline assignment: CDR1 SGHDT and CDR2 YYEEEE. CDR3 DNA: TGTGCCAGCGGTATTCTTGCGGGGCCCGAGCAGTACTTC. Translation gives CASGILAGPEQYF.

The V gene is TRBV28, the J gene TRBJ2-1; maybe TRBD2 (7 bases). The germline V gene has CDR1 MDHEN and CDR2 SYDVKM. CDR3 length: 14 residues. V was pared by 3 bases and J by 5 bases, with 11 bases between. This chain's CDR3 is CASSFGGGNNEQFF. CDR3 DNA sequence: TGTGCCAGCAGTTTTGGCGGGGGCAACAATGAGCAGTTCTTC.

This clone was observed a single time. The chain links TRBV27 to TRBJ2-7, with 11 bases that match TRBD1. V lost 6 bases to trimming and J lost 4 bases; unmatched junction nucleotides: 11. Per germline, CDR1 MNHEY and CDR2 SMNVEV (reference sequence). The CDR3 is 16 residues long. CDR3 nucleotides: TGTGCCAGCAGGGGGATAGGGACAGGGGGTATGTACGAGCAGTACTTC. The encoded protein is CASRGIGTGGMYEQYF.

This rearrangement joins TRBV7-2 to TRBJ1-3; D uncertain. CDR3 size: 15 residues. Trimming took 2 bases from V and 3 from J, leaving 11 bases between them. Germline values: CDR1 SGHTA, CDR2 FQGNSA. DNA of the CDR3: TGTGCCAGCAGCTTAACACGGGGAAGTGGAAACACCATATATTTT. Encoded protein: CASSLTRGSGNTIYF.

V usage is TRBV27 and J usage is TRBJ2-1; 15 nucleotides agree with TRBD2. V dropped 0 bases and J dropped 9; count of bases not matched to a gene: 0. Germline values: CDR1 MNHEY, CDR2 SMNVEV (reference sequence). The CDR3 is 15 residues long. The CDR3 reads CASSLSGLAGGEQFF. The CDR3 coding sequence is TGTGCCAGCAGTTTATCGGGACTAGCGGGAGGTGAGCAGTTCTTC.

This clone was detected only once. This rearrangement joins TRBV12-3 or TRBV12-4 to TRBJ1-2, with unresolved D. The CDR3 spans 13 residues. The V and J ends lost 3 bases and 7 bases respectively, with 12 bases between them. In nucleotides, the CDR3 is TGTGCCAGCAGTTTGGCCGGGATGGGTGGCTACACCTTC. It codes for CASSLAGMGGYTF.

This rearrangement joins TRBV4-1 to TRBJ1-3, with 9 bases lining up with TRBD1. Unmatched junction bases numbered 8, after V lost 4 bases and J lost 1 base. Germline V lookup: CDR1 MGHRA, CDR2 YSYEKL. The CDR3 totals 17 residues. The CDR3 sequence: CASSPNPTGGSGNTIYF. The CDR3 region has the DNA TGCGCCAGCAGCCCAAACCCGACAGGGGGATCTGGAAACACCATATATTTT.

This chain connects TRBV6-5 to TRBJ2-1, with TRBD1 as a possible D gene (5 bases). V was shortened by 0 bases and J by 9 bases, with 15 bases between the two germline ends. Germline V gives CDR1 MNHEY, CDR2 SVGAGI. CDR3 length equals 15 residues. The CDR3 sequence is CASSYSQGSQAEQFF. The CDR3 nucleotides are TGTGCCAGCAGTTACTCCCAGGGCTCGCAAGCTGAGCAGTTCTTC.

The chain links TRBV5-1 to TRBJ2-2, with 15 bases fitting TRBD2. Germline lookup yields CDR1 SGHRS and CDR2 YFSETQ. V was clipped by 0 bases and J by 4 bases; unmatched bases: 10. The CDR3 extends over 20 amino acids. CDR3 residues: CASSLAGRGLAGGITGELFF. CDR3 sequence (DNA): TGCGCCAGCAGCTTGGCCGGTCGGGGACTAGCGGGAGGAATCACCGGGGAGCTGTTTTTT.

V usage is TRBV12-3 or TRBV12-4 and J usage is TRBJ1-3; unclear D gene. Trimming removed 7 bases from V and 0 bases from J, with 7 bases in between. The CDR3 has 13 residues. The CDR3 DNA follows: TGTGCCAGCATTCCAGTCTCTGGAAACACCATATATTTT. Its protein product is CASIPVSGNTIYF.

This chain joins TRBV5-6 and TRBJ1-4, with D possibly TRBD1 on 5 matching bases. The CDR3 runs to 14 residues. The germline V gene encodes CDR1 SGHDT and CDR2 YYEEEE. With 0 bases removed from V and 13 bases from J, the gap between germline ends came to 16 bases. The CDR3 DNA is TGTGCCAGCAGCTTGGGACAGCAGAGCTACGGACTGTTTTTT. The encoded protein is CASSLGQQSYGLFF.

This chain links TRBV5-6 with TRBJ2-2; 11 nucleotides line up with TRBD2. Germline V gene sequence: CDR1 SGHDT, CDR2 YYEEEE. The CDR3 length is 16 residues. V was pared by 1 base and J by 5 bases, with 4 bases of the junction left unmatched. CDR3 loop: CASSLTSGGRTGELFF. CDR3 nucleotides: TGTGCCAGCAGCTTGACTAGCGGGGGAAGGACCGGGGAGCTGTTTTTT.

The gene calls are TRBV7-9 and TRBJ2-3; tentative D call: TRBD2 (5 bases). CDR1 and CDR2 (germline): SEHNR, FQNEAQ (reference sequence). The CDR3 is 14 amino acids. The V gene lost 5 bases and the J gene lost 3 bases, with 12 bases spanning the gap. In DNA, the CDR3 is TGTGCCAGCAGCCGAGAGTGGGAGACAGATACGCAGTATTTT. This codes for CASSREWETDTQYF. Complete variable domain (other parts from reference TRBV7-9 and TRBJ2-3): DTGVSQNPRHKITKRGQNVTFRCDPISEHNRLYWYRQTLGQGPEFLTYFQNEAQLEKSRLLSDRFSAERPKGSFSTLEIQRTEQGDSAMYLCASSREWETDTQYFGPGTRLTVL.

V usage is TRBV19 and J usage is TRBJ2-5, with 9 positions matching TRBD2. Trimming removed 3 bases from V and 5 bases from J; junction bases left unmatched: 13. This CDR3 comprises 17 residues. CDR1 and CDR2 from the germline V gene are LNHDA and SQIVND (reference sequence). The CDR3 DNA reads as TGTGCCAGTAGTATTAGGGCTAGCGGGGCCCCGGGGGAGACCCAGTACTTC. It yields the protein CASSIRASGAPGETQYF.

The chain uses TRBV15 and TRBJ2-1; 7 positions agree with TRBD1. The trim removed 0 bases at V and 5 bases at J, leaving 10 bases unmatched. The CDR3 is 17 amino acids. The germline CDR1 and CDR2 sequences are LNHNV and YYDKDF (reference sequence). CDR3 sequence: CATSRDGRAGGNNEQFF. As DNA, the CDR3 is TGTGCCACCAGCAGAGATGGCCGGGCAGGGGGAAACAATGAGCAGTTCTTC.

The CDR3 is CASSTTNFNPGLAGGRSSYNEQFF. The CDR3 DNA reads as TGTGCCAGTAGTACAACTAACTTCAATCCGGGACTAGCGGGGGGTCGGAGCTCCTACAATGAGCAGTTCTTC. The chain combines TRBV19 with TRBJ2-1; 15 positions agree with TRBD2. This CDR3 region has 24 residues. CDR1 is LNHDA and CDR2 is SQIVND in the germline V gene (reference sequence). V lost 4 bases, J lost 0 bases, and 22 bases stayed unmatched.

The chain joins TRBV14 to TRBJ1-6; 8 bases are a match to TRBD1. The V and J ends lost 1 base and 10 bases, in that order; junction bases with no gene match: 6. Germline V gene lookup returns CDR1 SGHDN and CDR2 FVKESK. This CDR3 region has 15 residues. The CDR3 reads CASSQVQGVGSPLHF. In DNA form, the CDR3 reads TGTGCCAGCAGCCAAGTACAGGGGGTCGGGTCACCCCTCCACTTT.

This clone was counted between two and nine times. This chain connects TRBV19 to TRBJ2-4, with D maybe TRBD1 (5 bases). V lost 6 bases and J 2 bases, leaving 17 bases between the germline ends. CDR1 and CDR2 (germline): LNHDA, SQIVND (reference sequence). The CDR3 has 16 residues. CDR3 bases: TGTGCCAGTAGCCCAACCCCGTCAGGGACCAAAAACATTCAGTACTTC. It specifies CASSPTPSGTKNIQYF.

The count of this clone is one. The chain has TRBV4-3 and TRBJ1-2; 9 nucleotides line up with TRBD1. Per germline, CDR1 LGHNA and CDR2 YSLEER. The CDR3 runs 18 residues. V lost 4 bases to trimming and J lost 6 bases; unmatched junction nucleotides: 18. The CDR3 DNA sequence: TGCGCCAGCAGCCCCGGTAACGCGGGACAGGGACTTTTTGATGGCTACACCTTC. The encoded protein is CASSPGNAGQGLFDGYTF.

This clone was observed a few times. The CDR3: CASSPPQGAGELFF. The DNA of the CDR3 is TGTGCCAGCAGCCCACCCCAGGGGGCCGGGGAGCTGTTTTTT. The chain is built from TRBV3-1 (or the pseudogene TRBV3-2) and TRBJ2-2; 7 bases align to TRBD1. The CDR3 runs to 14 residues. After removal of 4 bases from V and 6 bases from J, the junction contained 5 bases not matched to a gene. Per the germline V gene, CDR1 is LGHDT and CDR2 is YNNKEL (reference sequence).

CDR3 DNA sequence: TGTGCCAGCAGTTATTTTTTCAGGGGGAGGACTGAAGCTTTCTTT. It specifies CASSYFFRGRTEAFF. V is TRBV6-5 and J is TRBJ1-1; 7 bases are a match to TRBD1. CDR1 and CDR2 from the germline V gene are MNHEY and SVGAGI. After removal of 3 bases from V and 5 bases from J, the junction contained 9 bases not matched to a gene. This CDR3 region has 15 residues.

The rearrangement uses TRBV7-9 and TRBJ2-7, with D perhaps TRBD1 (5 bases). V lost 2 bases to trimming and J lost 2 bases, with 13 bases between them. CDR3 size: 15 residues. Germline V CDR1 and CDR2: SEHNR, FQNEAQ (reference sequence). The CDR3 DNA reads as TGTGCCAGCAGCTTACTAGGGGTCGCTACCTACGAGCAGTACTTC. Translating gives CASSLLGVATYEQYF.

The rearrangement uses TRBV28 and TRBJ1-2; the D is unclear. V dropped 8 bases and J dropped 8 bases, with 18 bases sitting between them. CDR1 is MDHEN, CDR2 SYDVKM, per germline. The CDR3 runs 13 residues. CDR3 amino acids: CASRQYPLRGYTF. As DNA, the CDR3 is TGTGCCAGCCGTCAGTACCCGTTACGCGGCTACACCTTC.